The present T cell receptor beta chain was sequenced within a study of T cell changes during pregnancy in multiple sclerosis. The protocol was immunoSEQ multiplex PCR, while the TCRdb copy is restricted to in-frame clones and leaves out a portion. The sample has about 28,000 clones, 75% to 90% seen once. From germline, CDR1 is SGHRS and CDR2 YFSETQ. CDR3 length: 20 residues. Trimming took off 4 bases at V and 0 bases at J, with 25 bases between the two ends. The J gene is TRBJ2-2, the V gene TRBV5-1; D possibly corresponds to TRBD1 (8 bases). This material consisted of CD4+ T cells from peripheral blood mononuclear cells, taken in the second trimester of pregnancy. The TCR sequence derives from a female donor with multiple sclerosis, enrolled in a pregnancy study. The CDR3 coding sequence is TGCGCCAGCAGCCCACTGACTCGGACAGGGAGGGGGCCGAACACCGGGGAGCTGTTTTTT. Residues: CASSPLTRTGRGPNTGELFF.